These 8 T cell receptor beta chains share one sample of origin, sequenced in a study of cytomegalovirus exposure and HLA in healthy donors. Both 60 Vbeta primers and 13 Jbeta primers went into the PCR. The table came from immunoSEQ multiplex PCR; TCRdb's copy has only in-frame clones and leaves some out. The table includes around 150,000 clones, around 65% detected once. Material for sequencing was PBMCs. All receptors come from a woman between 35 and 50 years old in good health and CMV-seropositive.

This clone occurred once. V usage is TRBV5-6 and J usage is TRBJ1-5; 8 nucleotides match TRBD1. V lost 4 bases to trimming and J lost 4 bases; unmatched junction nucleotides: 4. In germline, CDR1 is SGHDT, CDR2 YYEEEE. The CDR3 contains 14 residues. The chain's CDR3 is CASSITGGNQPQHF. The CDR3 region has the DNA TGTGCCAGCAGCATAACAGGGGGAAATCAGCCCCAGCATTTT.

The chain has TRBV5-5 and TRBJ1-2, with D perhaps matching TRBD1 (6 bases). Trimming took 4 bases from V and 4 from J, leaving 14 bases between them. The CDR3 loop spans 14 amino acids. Germline loops: CDR1 SGHKS, CDR2 YYEKEE (reference sequence). The CDR3 loop reads CASSTQTGTYGYTF. The CDR3 region has the DNA TGTGCCAGCAGCACCCAGACAGGCACCTATGGCTACACCTTC.

V usage is TRBV7-2 and J usage is TRBJ1-2; the match to TRBD1 covers 7 bases. The V gene end was trimmed by 5 bases and the J gene end by 0 bases; junction bases not matched to a gene: 6. This CDR3 contains 15 residues. Germline values: CDR1 SGHTA, CDR2 FQGNSA. The CDR3 loop is CASSPQTGTNYGYTF. Here the CDR3 DNA reads TGTGCCAGCAGCCCGCAGACAGGGACTAACTATGGCTACACCTTC.

A remark on this clone: Compared with germline, one end of the junction differs, possibly owing to a read error. This chain joins TRBV14 and TRBJ2-3; D is ambiguous. Germline V gene data show CDR1 as SGHDN and CDR2 as FVKESK. CDR3 length: 15 amino acids. The CDR3 DNA reads TGTGCCAGCAGCCAAGTCGCGGATAGCATAGATACGCAGTATTTT. Protein: CASSQVADSIDTQYF.

This clone was detected once. Different DNA sequences within this sample yield the same CDR3. The CDR3: CASSPSGTDTQYF. CDR3 DNA: TGTGCCAGCTCTCCCTCTGGCACAGATACGCAGTATTTT. The V and J genes are TRBV18 and TRBJ2-3; D is unclear. Trimming cost V 6 bases and J 1 base, with 8 bases left between them. Looked up from germline, CDR1 is KGHSH and CDR2 is LQKENI. This CDR3 spans 13 amino acids.

The chain carries TRBV4-1 and TRBJ2-5; a weak D match, TRBD1 (5 bases). The CDR3 is made up of 14 amino acids. V lost 6 bases, J lost 1 base, and 12 bases lay in between. In germline, CDR1 is MGHRA, CDR2 YSYEKL. CDR3 protein: CASRSRVGQETQYF. The CDR3 coding sequence is TGCGCCAGCAGAAGCAGGGTAGGCCAAGAGACCCAGTACTTC.

This sequence joins TRBV7-2 and TRBJ1-3, with TRBD1 as a possible D gene (5 bases). Germline CDR1 reads SGHTA; CDR2 reads FQGNSA. The CDR3 has 14 residues. Trimming took 6 bases from V and 4 from J, leaving 13 bases between them. CDR3 DNA: TGTGCCAGCAGGGGAGGGGCGGAAGGAAACACCATATATTTT. This encodes CASRGGAEGNTIYF.

This clone was counted once. The chain uses TRBV18 and TRBJ1-1; 11 bases map to TRBD1. The V segment lost 8 bases and the J segment 4 bases; nucleotides outside the gene matches: 6. Germline loops: CDR1 KGHSH, CDR2 LQKENI. The CDR3 runs 14 residues. CDR3 in DNA: TGTGCCAGCCAGGGACAGGGGGAAGGCACTGAAGCTTTCTTT. The encoded protein is CASQGQGEGTEAFF.